This is a list of T cell receptor beta chains from one sample in a study of blood T cell repertoires in COVID-19. Libraries were prepared by immunoSEQ multiplex PCR; TCRdb keeps only in-frame clonotypes and omits some of them. The sample has fewer than 500,000 clones, approximately 90% seen once; the top ten hold 0.9% to 1.2%. Sequencing was performed on PBMCs or T cells enriched from blood (not recorded which). The receptors originated from a man between 25 and 39 years old who had recovered from COVID-19. Each CDR3 is given with its conserved first and last residue. D genes are given only for firm matches.

V	D	J	DNA	CDR3
TRBV5-4	TRBD1	TRBJ2-5	TGTGCCAGCAGCTCTAGACAGGGGTCCGAGACCCAGTACTTC	CASSSRQGSETQYF
TRBV6-4	TRBD2	TRBJ2-3	TGTGCCAGCAGTTTAACTAGCGGGGGTACCACAGATACGCAGTATTTT	CASSLTSGGTTDTQYF
TRBV30	.	TRBJ1-5	TGTGCCTGGATGGAGGCAGGGAGGAATCAGCCCCAGCATTTT	CAWMEAGRNQPQHF
TRBV15	.	TRBJ2-1	TGTGCCACCAGCAGAGGGGGACTCCTTCTCAATGAGCAGTTCTTC	CATSRGGLLLNEQFF
TRBV10-3	TRBD1	TRBJ2-1	TGTGCCATCAGTTTGGGACAGCCCAACAATGAGCAGTTCTTC	CAISLGQPNNEQFF
TRBV7-9	.	TRBJ2-2	TGTGCCAGCAGCTTTGCCGCGGGGAACACCGGGGAGCTGTTTTTT	CASSFAAGNTGELFF
TRBV7-9	TRBD2	TRBJ2-2	TGTGCCAGCAGCTCAGGTAGCGGGGACACCGGGGAGCTGTTTTTT	CASSSGSGDTGELFF
TRBV30	.	TRBJ2-7	TGTGCCTGGAGTATGACAGGATTCCGGGCCGAGCAGTACTTC	CAWSMTGFRAEQYF
TRBV11-2	TRBD2	TRBJ2-7	TGTGCCAGCACCCGCGGGGGGATCTTCGAGCAGTACTTC	CASTRGGIFEQYF
TRBV19	.	TRBJ1-1	TGTGCCAGTAGTATAGTGGGGGGACGAACTGAAGCTTTCTTT	CASSIVGGRTEAFF
TRBV6-6	TRBD2	TRBJ2-7	TGTGCCAGCAGTACACCGGGACTAGCGTCCTACGAGCAGTACTTC	CASSTPGLASYEQYF
TRBV7-9	.	TRBJ1-2	TGTGCCAGCAGCTCAACAGGGCAGGGCGGCTACACCTTC	CASSSTGQGGYTF
TRBV7-9	.	TRBJ1-2	TGTGCCAGCAGCTCCCAGGGCTATGGCTACACCTTC	CASSSQGYGYTF